These 17 T cell receptor beta chains came from one sample sequenced in a study of blood T cell repertoires in COVID-19 (dated by TCRdb to about 2020). Library preparation was by the immunoSEQ multiplex PCR assay. The immuneACCESS repertoire file appears here via TCRdb, limited to in-frame rearrangements. These files lack a portion of the clones; in checked studies, under half of the deficit traces to unresolved V genes, and the cause of the others is not known. The table for this sample lists a few hundred thousand clones; around 90% of them were counted only once. 2% to 3% of the sample is taken by the ten largest. The sequenced sample was peripheral blood. These receptors originate from a man aged 18 to 30 with active or convalescent COVID-19.

The count of this clone is one. The gene calls are TRBV11-2 and TRBJ1-4, with D tentatively TRBD1 (6 bases). CDR3 length: 16 residues. Germline values: CDR1 SGHAT, CDR2 FQNNGV. V lost 6 bases, J lost 0 bases, and 14 bases lay in between. The CDR3 reads CASRPDRLPTNEKLFF. The CDR3 DNA follows: TGTGCCAGCAGGCCGGACAGATTACCAACTAATGAAAAACTGTTTTTT.

The J gene is TRBJ1-3, the V gene TRBV28; possibly TRBD1 for D (6 bases). This CDR3 spans 15 amino acids. Deletions cut 6 bases from V and 4 bases from J, with 16 bases between. Germline loops: CDR1 MDHEN, CDR2 SYDVKM. The CDR3 nucleotides are TGTGCCAGCAGCCCCGGGACATCCCCCGGAAACACCATATATTTT. Translation gives CASSPGTSPGNTIYF.

This clone appeared a few times. This chain links TRBV4-2 with TRBJ1-5; D gene unclear. The CDR3 spans 17 residues. Germline V gene sequence: CDR1 LGHNA, CDR2 YNFKEQ. V lost 0 bases and J 0 bases, leaving 12 bases between the germline ends. CDR3 sequence: CASSQDLEGYSNQPQHF. The CDR3 nucleotides are TGTGCCAGCAGCCAAGATCTAGAAGGATATAGCAATCAGCCCCAGCATTTT.

The chain combines TRBV18 with TRBJ2-5; TRBD1 agrees at 8 bases. Germline V CDR1 and CDR2: KGHSH, LQKENI. V lost 5 bases and J lost 5; bases outside the gene matches: 7. The CDR3 consists of 14 residues. The CDR3 region has the DNA TGTGCCAGCTCAGCCCTCCAGGGGGCTGAGACCCAGTACTTC. Its translation: CASSALQGAETQYF.

The chain employs TRBV5-4 and TRBJ2-6; 7 bases align to TRBD1. CDR3 length: 15 amino acids. Germline loops: CDR1 SGHNT, CDR2 YYREEE (reference sequence). V dropped 4 bases and J dropped 4; count of bases not matched to a gene: 5. The CDR3 DNA reads TGTGCCAGCAGCCAACAGGGGTCAGGGGCCAACGTCCTGACTTTC. It yields the protein CASSQQGSGANVLTF.

This chain links TRBV29-1 with TRBJ2-1, with 11 bases fitting TRBD2. The trim removed 6 bases at V and 9 bases at J, leaving 10 bases unmatched. The CDR3 length is 14 residues. Germline-derived CDR1 and CDR2 are SQVTM and ANQGSEA. CDR3 residues: CSVRVAGGPGEQFF. The CDR3 bases are TGCAGCGTACGGGTAGCGGGAGGGCCTGGTGAGCAGTTCTTC.

This chain joins TRBV5-5 and TRBJ1-1; the D gene is possibly TRBD1 (5 bases). With 0 bases removed from V and 11 bases from J, the gap between germline ends came to 14 bases. Germline CDR1 is SGHKS and CDR2 is YYEKEE (reference sequence). CDR3 length equals 13 residues. CDR3 in amino acids: CASSLGGDPRAFF. The CDR3 DNA reads as TGTGCCAGCAGCTTGGGGGGCGACCCTAGGGCTTTCTTT.

For the CDR3, the DNA is TGCAGTGCTAGTTCGCCCGCGACTAAACGGAGCTCCTACGAGCAGTACTTC. Amino acids: CSASSPATKRSSYEQYF. V and J are TRBV20-1 and TRBJ2-7, with D maybe TRBD2 (5 bases). The CDR3 has 17 residues. Germline V CDR1 and CDR2: DFQATT, SNEGSKA (reference sequence). V shed 3 bases and J shed 0 bases, with 21 bases lying between them.

In nucleotides, the CDR3 is TGCAGTGCTAGTAGCGGTGATGAGCAGTTCTTC. This codes for CSASSGDEQFF. The J gene is TRBJ2-1, the V gene TRBV20-1; perhaps TRBD2 as D (6 bases). The CDR3 consists of 11 residues. The germline CDR1 and CDR2 sequences are DFQATT and SNEGSKA (reference sequence). V was clipped by 3 bases and J by 8 bases, with 8 bases between them.

V gene TRBV7-8 combines with J gene TRBJ1-5; a possible D gene is TRBD1 (6 bases). The V gene lost 5 bases and the J gene lost 4 bases, with 12 bases spanning the gap. The CDR3 consists of 14 residues. CDR1 SGHVS and CDR2 FQNEAQ come from the germline V gene. CDR3 residues: CASSPRTDNQPQHF. CDR3 DNA sequence: TGTGCCAGCAGCCCGCGGACAGATAATCAGCCCCAGCATTTT.

The rearrangement links TRBV27 to TRBJ1-1; a weak D match, TRBD1 (6 bases). The CDR3 loop spans 15 amino acids. CDR1 and CDR2 (germline): MNHEY, SMNVEV (reference sequence). V dropped 1 base and J dropped 1 base, with 10 bases sitting between them. The CDR3 nucleotides read TGTGCCAGCAGTTTATTGCGACAGGAGAACACTGAAGCTTTCTTT. This translates into CASSLLRQENTEAFF.

V is TRBV18 and J is TRBJ2-1; 10 bases map to TRBD2. Germline CDR1 KGHSH, CDR2 LQKENI. With V trimmed by 2 bases and J by 8 bases, 6 bases remained unmatched. The CDR3 contains 15 residues. This CDR3 is CASSPSSGSYYEQFF. The CDR3 DNA reads as TGTGCCAGCTCACCATCTAGCGGGAGCTATTATGAGCAGTTCTTC.

The CDR3 DNA reads TGTGCCAGCAGCGAACAGGGGGCCTGGGAGCTGTTTTTT. The encoded protein is CASSEQGAWELFF. The chain uses TRBV5-4 and TRBJ2-2, with TRBD1 identical over 9 bases. Germline V lookup: CDR1 SGHNT, CDR2 YYREEE (reference sequence). Losses at the gene ends were 4 bases for V and 9 bases for J; bases not matched to a gene: 4. This CDR3 is built from 13 residues. The whole variable domain, remainder taken from reference TRBV5-4 and TRBJ2-2, is ETGVTQSPTHLIKTRGQQVTLRCSSQSGHNTVSWYQQALGQGPQFIFQYYREEENGRGNFPPRFSGLQFPNYSSELNVNALELDDSALYLCASSEQGAWELFFGEGSRLTVL.

Details on this clone: Other DNA sequences in the sample encode the same CDR3. The rearrangement uses TRBV27 and TRBJ2-7; 10 bases are a match to TRBD2. The CDR3 runs 15 residues. After removal of 5 bases from V and 2 bases from J, the junction contained 6 bases not matched to a gene. Germline-derived CDR1 and CDR2 are MNHEY and SMNVEV (reference sequence). The CDR3 reads CASSPRTSGTYEQYF. As DNA, the CDR3 is TGTGCCAGCAGTCCCCGGACTAGCGGCACCTACGAGCAGTACTTC.

V and J are TRBV7-2 and TRBJ1-1, with a weak D call TRBD1 (5 bases). The CDR3 runs to 15 residues. V gave up 8 bases and J gave up 5 bases, with 21 bases separating them. The germline V gene has CDR1 SGHTA and CDR2 FQGNSA. CDR3 in DNA: TGTGCCAGCGGCCCCTTGCAGGGTGGGGGGACTGAAGCTTTCTTT. Its translation is CASGPLQGGGTEAFF.

The V and J genes are TRBV6-6 and TRBJ2-1; D perhaps matches TRBD2 (6 bases). Germline assignment: CDR1 MNHNY and CDR2 SVGAGI (reference sequence). CDR3 length equals 12 residues. Trimming removed 7 bases from V and 7 bases from J, with 11 bases in between. The CDR3 DNA is TGTGCCAGCACCGCGACTAGAAATGAGCAGTTCTTC. Translation: CASTATRNEQFF.

The sample holds one count of this clone. The V gene is TRBV28, the J gene TRBJ2-1, with TRBD2 matching 12 bases. CDR3 length: 14 amino acids. V lost 3 bases, J lost 8 bases, and 2 bases stayed unmatched. Looked up from germline, CDR1 is MDHEN and CDR2 is SYDVKM. CDR3 in DNA: TGTGCCAGCAGTTTCCGACTAGCGGGAGATGAGCAGTTCTTC. Its translation is CASSFRLAGDEQFF.